The text below deals with one T cell receptor beta chain. No antigen is known for it. These data originate in a study of T cell responses to AZD1222 COVID-19 vaccine. General study results and limits: Recipients of AZD1222 seropositive at baseline numbered only 6 or 7.

Germline assignment: CDR1 MNHEY and CDR2 SVGAGI. This CDR3 is 14 amino acids long. The V end was cut by 5 bases, the J end by 3 bases, with 11 bases between. Sequencing used immunoSEQ multiplex PCR; TCRdb keeps in-frame clones, though not all of them. The repertoire holds some 120,000 clones, roughly nine tenths seen once, with around 1.5% in the top ten. The source of this sequence is an adult who received the AZD1222 COVID-19 vaccine. The genes are TRBV6-5 and TRBJ1-5; D gene ambiguous. The sample here was peripheral blood, taken 28 days after the second AZD1222 dose. The CDR3 loop is CASSLLRDNQPQHF. In DNA form, the CDR3 reads TGTGCCAGCAGTCTACTCCGGGACAATCAGCCCCAGCATTTT.